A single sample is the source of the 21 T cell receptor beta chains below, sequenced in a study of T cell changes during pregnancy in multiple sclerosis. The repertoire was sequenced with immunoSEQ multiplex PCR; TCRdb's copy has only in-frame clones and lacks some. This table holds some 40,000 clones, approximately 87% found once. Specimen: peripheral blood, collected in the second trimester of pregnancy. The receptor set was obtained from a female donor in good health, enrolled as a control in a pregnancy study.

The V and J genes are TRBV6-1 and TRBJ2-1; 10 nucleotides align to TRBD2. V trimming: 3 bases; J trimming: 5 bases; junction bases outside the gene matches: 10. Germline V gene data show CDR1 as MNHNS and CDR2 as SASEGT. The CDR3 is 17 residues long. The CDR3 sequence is CASSDPPASGGHNEQFF. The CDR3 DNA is TGTGCCAGCAGTGACCCACCGGCTAGCGGGGGCCACAATGAGCAGTTCTTC.

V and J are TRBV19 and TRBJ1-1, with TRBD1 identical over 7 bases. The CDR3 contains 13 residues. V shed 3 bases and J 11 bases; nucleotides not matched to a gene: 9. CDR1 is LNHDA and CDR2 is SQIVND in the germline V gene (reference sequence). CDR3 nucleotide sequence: TGTGCCAGTAGTATTACAGGGGACCGCGGGGCTTTCTTT. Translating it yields CASSITGDRGAFF.

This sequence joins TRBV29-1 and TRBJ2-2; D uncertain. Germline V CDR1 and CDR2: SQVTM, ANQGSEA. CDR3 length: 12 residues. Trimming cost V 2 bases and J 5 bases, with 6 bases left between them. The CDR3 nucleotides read TGCAGCGTTGAATCTCCTACCGGGGAGCTGTTTTTT. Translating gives CSVESPTGELFF.

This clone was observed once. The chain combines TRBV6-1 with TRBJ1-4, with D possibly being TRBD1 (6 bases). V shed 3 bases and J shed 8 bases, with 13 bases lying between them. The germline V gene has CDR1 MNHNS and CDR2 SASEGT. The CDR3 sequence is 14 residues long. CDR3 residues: CASSDLGAREKLFF. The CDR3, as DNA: TGTGCCAGCAGTGACTTGGGGGCGCGGGAAAAACTGTTTTTT.

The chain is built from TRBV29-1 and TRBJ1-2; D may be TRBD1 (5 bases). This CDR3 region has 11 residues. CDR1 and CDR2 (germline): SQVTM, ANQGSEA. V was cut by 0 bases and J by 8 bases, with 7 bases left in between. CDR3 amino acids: CSVEERGGYTF. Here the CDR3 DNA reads TGCAGCGTTGAAGAGCGGGGGGGCTACACCTTC.

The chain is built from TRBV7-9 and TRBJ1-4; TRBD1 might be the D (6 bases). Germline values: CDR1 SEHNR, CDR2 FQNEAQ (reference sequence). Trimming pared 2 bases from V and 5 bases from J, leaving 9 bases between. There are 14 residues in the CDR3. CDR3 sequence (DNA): TGTGCCAGCAGCTTATCACAGGGCAATGAAAAACTGTTTTTT. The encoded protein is CASSLSQGNEKLFF.

CDR3 protein: CASSLDRADYEQYF. CDR3 DNA: TGCGCCAGCAGCTTGGACAGGGCCGATTACGAGCAGTACTTC. J is TRBJ2-7 and V is TRBV5-1, with a weak D call TRBD1 (6 bases). Germline-derived CDR1 and CDR2 are SGHRS and YFSETQ. CDR3 length: 14 residues. Trimming cost V 0 bases and J 4 bases, with 11 bases left between them.

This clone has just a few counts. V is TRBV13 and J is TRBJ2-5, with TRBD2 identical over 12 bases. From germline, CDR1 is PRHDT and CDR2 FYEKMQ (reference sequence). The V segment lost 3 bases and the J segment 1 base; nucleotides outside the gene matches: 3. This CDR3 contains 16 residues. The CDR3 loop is CASSFGLAGTQETQYF. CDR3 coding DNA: TGTGCCAGCAGCTTCGGACTAGCGGGAACCCAAGAGACCCAGTACTTC. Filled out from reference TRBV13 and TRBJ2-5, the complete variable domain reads AAGVIQSPRHLIKEKRETATLKCYPIPRHDTVYWYQQGPGQDPQFLISFYEKMQSDKGSIPDRFSAQQFSDYHSELNMSSLELGDSALYFCASSFGLAGTQETQYFGPGTRLLVL.

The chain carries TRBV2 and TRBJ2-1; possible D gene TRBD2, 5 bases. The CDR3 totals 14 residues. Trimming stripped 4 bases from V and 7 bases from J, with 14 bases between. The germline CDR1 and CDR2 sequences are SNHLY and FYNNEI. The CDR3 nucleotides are TGTGCCAGCAGTGGGGATATCGGGAATAATGAGCAGTTCTTC. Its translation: CASSGDIGNNEQFF.

The CDR3 region is CASSSKETANTEAFF. In nucleotides, the CDR3 is TGTGCCAGCAGCTCCAAAGAGACAGCCAACACTGAAGCTTTCTTT. The V call is TRBV7-6, the J call TRBJ1-1, with D maybe TRBD1 (5 bases). CDR1 and CDR2 from the germline V gene are SGHVS and FNYEAQ. The CDR3 runs to 15 residues. Trimming cost V 4 bases and J 2 bases, with 14 bases left between them.

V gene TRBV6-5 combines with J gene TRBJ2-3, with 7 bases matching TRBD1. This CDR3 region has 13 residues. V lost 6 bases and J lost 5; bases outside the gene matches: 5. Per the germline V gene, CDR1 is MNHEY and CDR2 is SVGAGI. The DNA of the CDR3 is TGTGCCAGCAGGAGGGGGACAGAAGATACGCAGTATTTT. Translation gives CASRRGTEDTQYF.

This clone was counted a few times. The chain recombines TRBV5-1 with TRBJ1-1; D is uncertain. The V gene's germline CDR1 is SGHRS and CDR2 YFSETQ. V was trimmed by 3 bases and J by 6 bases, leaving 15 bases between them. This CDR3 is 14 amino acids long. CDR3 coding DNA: TGCGCCAGCAGCTCAGAGGTTGATTGGGCTGAAGCTTTCTTT. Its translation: CASSSEVDWAEAFF.

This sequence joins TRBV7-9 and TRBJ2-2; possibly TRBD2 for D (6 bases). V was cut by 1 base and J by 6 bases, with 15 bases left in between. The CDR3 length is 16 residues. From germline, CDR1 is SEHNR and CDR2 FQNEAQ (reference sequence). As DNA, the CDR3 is TGTGCCAGCAGCTTAGTCGGGCCTGGAGGGGCCGGGGAGCTGTTTTTT. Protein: CASSLVGPGGAGELFF.

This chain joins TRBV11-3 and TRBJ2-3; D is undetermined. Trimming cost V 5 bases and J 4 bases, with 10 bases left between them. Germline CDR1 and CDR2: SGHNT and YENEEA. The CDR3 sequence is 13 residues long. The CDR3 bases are TGTGCCAGCAGCCCGCGGCAGTCAGATACGCAGTATTTT. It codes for CASSPRQSDTQYF.

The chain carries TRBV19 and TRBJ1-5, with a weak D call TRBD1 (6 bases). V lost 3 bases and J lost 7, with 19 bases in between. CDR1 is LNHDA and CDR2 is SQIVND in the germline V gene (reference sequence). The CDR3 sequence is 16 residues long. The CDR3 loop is CASSILGAGAGQPQHF. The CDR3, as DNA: TGTGCCAGTAGTATCCTCGGGGCAGGGGCAGGGCAGCCCCAGCATTTT. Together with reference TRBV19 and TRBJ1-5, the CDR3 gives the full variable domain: DGGITQSPKYLFRKEGQNVTLSCEQNLNHDAMYWYRQDPGQGLRLIYYSQIVNDFQKGDIAEGYSVSREKKESFPLTVTSAQKNPTAFYLCASSILGAGAGQPQHFGDGTRLSIL.

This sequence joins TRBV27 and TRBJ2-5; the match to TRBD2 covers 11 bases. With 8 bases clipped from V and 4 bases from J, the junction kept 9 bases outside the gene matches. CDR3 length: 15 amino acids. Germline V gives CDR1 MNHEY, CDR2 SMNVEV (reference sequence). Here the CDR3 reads CASSRRLAGGETQYF. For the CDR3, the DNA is TGTGCCAGCTCTCGACGCCTAGCGGGAGGAGAGACCCAGTACTTC.

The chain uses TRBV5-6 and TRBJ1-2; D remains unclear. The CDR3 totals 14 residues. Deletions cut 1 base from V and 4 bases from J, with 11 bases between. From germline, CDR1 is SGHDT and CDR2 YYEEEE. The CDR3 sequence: CASSLYGEAYGYTF. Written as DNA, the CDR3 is TGTGCCAGCAGCTTGTATGGAGAAGCCTATGGCTACACCTTC.

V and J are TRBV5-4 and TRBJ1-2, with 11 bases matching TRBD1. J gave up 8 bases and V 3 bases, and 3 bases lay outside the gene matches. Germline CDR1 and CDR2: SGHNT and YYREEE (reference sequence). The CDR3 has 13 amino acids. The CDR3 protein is CASSSGQGAGYTF. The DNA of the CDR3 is TGTGCCAGCAGCTCCGGACAGGGGGCGGGCTACACCTTC.

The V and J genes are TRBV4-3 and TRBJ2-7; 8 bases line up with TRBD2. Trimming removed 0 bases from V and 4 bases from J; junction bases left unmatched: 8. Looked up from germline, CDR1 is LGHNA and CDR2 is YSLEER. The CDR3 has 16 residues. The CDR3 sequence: CASSQDLLSGGYEQYF. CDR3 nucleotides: TGCGCCAGCAGCCAAGATCTCCTCTCGGGGGGGTACGAGCAGTACTTC.

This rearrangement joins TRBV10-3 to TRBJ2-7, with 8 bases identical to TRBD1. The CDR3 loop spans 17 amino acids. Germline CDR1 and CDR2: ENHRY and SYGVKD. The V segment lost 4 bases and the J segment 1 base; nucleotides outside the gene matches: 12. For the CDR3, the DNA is TGTGCCATCAGTGCCGGACAGGGACAAAGTTCGTCCTACGAGCAGTACTTC. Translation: CAISAGQGQSSSYEQYF.

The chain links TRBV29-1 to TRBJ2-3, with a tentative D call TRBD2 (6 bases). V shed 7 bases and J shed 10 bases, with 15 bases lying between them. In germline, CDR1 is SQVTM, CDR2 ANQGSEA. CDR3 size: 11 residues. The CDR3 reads CSGRRGEAQYF. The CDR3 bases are TGCAGCGGGCGGAGGGGCGAGGCGCAGTATTTT.